The sequence of this TCR beta chain was determined in a study of blood T cells in healthy people across ages (dated by TCRdb to the mid-2010s). Study-wide context: In model experiments, template switching captured about one uniquely barcoded TCR beta cDNA molecule for every two T cells. The study measured age-related changes in TCR beta repertoire diversity using deep sequencing normalized with unique cDNA molecular identifiers. Donors were grouped into four age groups: young (average about 15 years), middle-aged (39), aged (approximately 67) and long-lived (just over 80). To avoid experimental bias, donors of different ages were spread randomly across the sequencing lanes. Using the same blood draw, the study looked at two additional independent replicas of 1 million unique cDNA reads for two donors, one aged 18 to 29 and the other aged 80 or older.

CDR1 is given as SGHRS and CDR2 as YFSETQ, both from the germline V gene. V gives up 4 bases and J gives up 2 bases, and the segment between their germline ends measures 14 bases. The CDR3 measures 15 amino acids from cysteine to phenylalanine. This entry keeps only the CDR3 DNA: 45 bases, framed from base 1. The donors were 40 or so Caucasian individuals from Russia, aged 6 to 90 years, who were systemically healthy. Each donor gave 8 to 10 milliliters of peripheral blood, drawn into EDTA-treated Vacutainer tubes. Ficoll-Paque density-gradient centrifugation was used to isolate PBMCs, with at least 6.5 million per sample. Total RNA, at least 5.5 micrograms per sample, was extracted from PBMCs with Trizol reagent. The percentages of naive CD45RAhigh/CD27high T cells were determined by flow cytometry on a PBMC aliquot from every donor. Libraries were prepared through 5' RACE. This sample was sequenced with an Illumina HiSeq 2500. A second about 7 to 11 cycle PCR used a sample-barcoded 5' primer and a J-beta primer mix. Each TCR beta cDNA molecule received a unique molecular identifier from a template-switch 5' adaptor carrying 12 random nucleotides. Each sample yielded at least 3 million CDR3-containing paired-end reads. First-strand cDNA was synthesized from all RNA with the Mint cDNA synthesis kit, primed by a TRBC-specific oligonucleotide. Following uracil-DNA glycosylase treatment, all cDNA underwent a first 18-cycle PCR with the universal primers M1SS and BC2_uni_R. In the paper's pipeline: For normalization, 1 million high-quality reads were randomly selected from each sample, with every read carrying a distinct molecular identifier. Instead of being binned into consensus sequences, reads with shared molecular identifiers were discarded. MiTCR, with a Q25 quality threshold and the strictest error-elimination algorithm, was used for CDR3 identification, clonotype clustering and error correction. A nonparametric unseen species model with Euler transformation was used to estimate lower-bound total TCR beta diversity. Using fastp at Q25 and MiXCR, TCRdb reprocessed the public reads and kept productive beta chains. Merged by CDR3 protein, the rows form single entries marked with the most common genes and DNA. TCRdb, rather than the study authors, made the V and J calls. In all, the sample holds roughly 1.6 million distinct CDR3 sequences, and about 35% of those were seen once. The ten largest make up around 10% of the sample.

Concerning this clonotype itself: No cognate antigen has been identified for it. No base quality information exists; no much larger clone differs at one position.

General study outcomes and caveats: Estimates of total diversity from one million sequenced T cells were regarded as lower bounds and underestimates. Since profiling was done on bulk unsorted PBMCs, naive and antigen-experienced compartments could not be conclusively compared. Because the CMV infection status of the donors was unknown, age-related changes in expanded clonotypes may potentially have been confounded. A strong correlation was found between observed TCR beta diversity and the percentage of naive T cells measured by flow cytometry. Compared with the aged group, the long-lived group had more naive CD4+ T cells, fewer expanded clones and increased TCR diversity, a pattern suggesting age selection. Observed TCR beta diversity per million T cells fell roughly linearly with age, and a significant reduction was already apparent by age roughly 40.

The material sequenced was blood. The receptor comes from a young woman in good health. This chain is built from TRBV5-1 and TRBJ2-3, and possibly TRBD1, on 6 matching bases. For the CDR3, the sequence is CASSVYGQTTDTQYF. The nucleotide sequence is given as TGCGCCAGCAGCGTCTACGGACAGACCACAGATACGCAGTATTTT. When the CDR3 is completed using the reference TRBV5-1 and TRBJ2-3 genes on either side, the full variable domain is KAGVTQTPRYLIKTRGQQVTLSCSPISGHRSVSWYQQTPGQGLQFLFEYFSETQRNKGNFPGRFSGRQFSNSRSEMNVSTLELGDSALYLCASSVYGQTTDTQYFGPGTRLTVL.